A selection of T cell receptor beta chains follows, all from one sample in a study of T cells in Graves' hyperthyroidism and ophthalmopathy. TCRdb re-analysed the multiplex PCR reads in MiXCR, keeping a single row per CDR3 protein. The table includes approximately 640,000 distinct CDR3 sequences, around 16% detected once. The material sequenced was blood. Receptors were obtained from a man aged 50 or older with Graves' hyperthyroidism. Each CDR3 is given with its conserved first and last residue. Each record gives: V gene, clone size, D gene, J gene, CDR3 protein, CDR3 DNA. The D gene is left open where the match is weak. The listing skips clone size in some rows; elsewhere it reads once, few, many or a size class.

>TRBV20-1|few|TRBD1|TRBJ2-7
CSAMQGDREYEQYF
TGCAGTGCCATGCAGGGGGACAGGGAGTACGAGCAGTACTTC
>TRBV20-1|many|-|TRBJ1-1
CSARYKQFGETEAFF
TGCAGTGCTAGATATAAACAGTTTGGGGAAACTGAAGCCTTCTTT
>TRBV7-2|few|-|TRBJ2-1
CASGGLLPSYNEQFF
TGTGCCAGCGGAGGACTCTTACCCTCCTACAATGAGCAGTTCTTC
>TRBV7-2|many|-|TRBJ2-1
CASSPWSHEQFF
TGTGCCAGCAGCCCATGGAGCCATGAGCAGTTCTTC
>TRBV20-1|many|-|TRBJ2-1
CSARSAGSYNEQFF
TGCAGTGCTAGGAGCGCCGGCTCCTACAATGAGCAGTTCTTC
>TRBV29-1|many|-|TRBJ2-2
CSVVGTGELFF
TGCAGCGTTGTTGGTACCGGGGAGCTGTTTTTT
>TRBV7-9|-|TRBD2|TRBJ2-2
CASSSLAGEITGELFF
TGTGCCAGCAGCTCCCTAGCGGGAGAAATCACCGGGGAGCTGTTTTTT
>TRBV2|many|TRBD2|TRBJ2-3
CASQGTRGFVDTQYF
TGTGCCAGCCAGGGGACTAGAGGGTTCGTAGATACGCAGTATTTT
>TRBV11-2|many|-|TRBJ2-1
CASSREDVKAYNEQFF
TGTGCCAGCAGCCGGGAAGATGTGAAGGCTTACAATGAGCAGTTCTTC
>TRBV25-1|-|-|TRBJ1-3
CASSRAGSTHSGNTIYF
TGTGCCAGCAGCAGGGCAGGCTCAACACACTCTGGAAACACCATATATTTT
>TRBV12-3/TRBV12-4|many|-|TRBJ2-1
CASSFGAPNEQFF
TGTGCCAGCAGTTTTGGGGCGCCCAATGAGCAGTTCTTC
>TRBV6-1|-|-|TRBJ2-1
CASRYDRNNEQFF
TGTGCCAGCAGGTACGACAGGAACAATGAGCAGTTCTTC
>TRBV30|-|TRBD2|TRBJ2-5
CAWSVGTSGSYETQYF
TGTGCCTGGAGTGTGGGGACTAGCGGGAGCTACGAGACCCAGTACTTC
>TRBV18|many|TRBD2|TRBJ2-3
CASSPGTTTDTQYF
TGTGCCAGCTCTCCCGGGACTACCACAGATACGCAGTATTTT
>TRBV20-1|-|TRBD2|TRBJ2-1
CSARVNGKWWTSGGSSYNEQFF
TGCAGTGCTAGAGTGAACGGCAAATGGTGGACTAGCGGGGGTAGCTCCTACAATGAGCAGTTCTTC
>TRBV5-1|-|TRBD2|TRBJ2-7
CASTHEGGGRREQYF
TGCGCCAGCACCCACGAAGGCGGGGGAAGGAGGGAGCAGTACTTC
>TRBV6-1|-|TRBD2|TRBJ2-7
CASSISGSSSYEQYF
TGTGCCAGCAGTATTAGCGGGAGTAGTTCCTACGAGCAGTACTTC
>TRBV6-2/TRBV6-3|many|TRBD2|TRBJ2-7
CASKMGGYEQYF
TGTGCCAGCAAAATGGGAGGGTACGAGCAGTACTTC
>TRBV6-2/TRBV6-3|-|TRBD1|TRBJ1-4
CASRTTGDGEKLFF
TGTGCCAGTCGGACGACAGGGGATGGAGAAAAACTGTTTTTT
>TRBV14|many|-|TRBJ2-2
CASSHALDSANTGELFF
TGTGCCAGCAGCCATGCCTTGGACAGCGCGAACACCGGGGAGCTGTTTTTT
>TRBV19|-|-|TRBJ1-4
CASSIMAANEKLFF
TGTGCCAGTAGTATCATGGCAGCAAATGAAAAACTGTTTTTT
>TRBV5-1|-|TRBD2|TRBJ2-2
CASSLRERENTGELFF
TGCGCCAGCAGCTTGAGAGAGCGGGAGAACACCGGGGAGCTGTTTTTT
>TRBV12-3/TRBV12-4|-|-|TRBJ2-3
CASSSVADTQYF
TGTGCCAGCAGTTCGGTCGCGGATACGCAGTATTTT
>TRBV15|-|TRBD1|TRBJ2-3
CATSGGTGLPPNTQYF
TGTGCCACCAGCGGCGGGACAGGGTTACCTCCAAATACGCAGTATTTT
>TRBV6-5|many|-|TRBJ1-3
CASSYSKGRGPGNTIYF
TGTGCCAGCAGTTACTCGAAGGGTAGGGGTCCCGGAAACACCATATATTTT
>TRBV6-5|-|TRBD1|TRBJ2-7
CASSSMTGMREQYF
TGTGCCAGCAGTTCTATGACAGGGATGCGCGAGCAGTACTTC
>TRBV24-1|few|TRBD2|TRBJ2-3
CATSADYGLAGGRGTDTQYF
TGTGCCACCAGTGCGGATTACGGACTAGCGGGAGGAAGGGGCACAGATACGCAGTATTTT
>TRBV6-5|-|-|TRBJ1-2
CASSYGQDAGYTF
TGTGCCAGCAGTTACGGGCAGGACGCAGGGTACACCTTC
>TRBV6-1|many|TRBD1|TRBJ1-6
CASSDEDRGNSPLHF
TGTGCCAGCAGTGACGAGGACAGGGGAAATTCACCCCTCCACTTT
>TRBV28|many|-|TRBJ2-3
CASIVGGARADTQYF
TGTGCCAGCATCGTAGGGGGGGCGCGTGCAGATACGCAGTATTTT
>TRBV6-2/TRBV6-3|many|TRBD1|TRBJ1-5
CASSYPGTGSQPQHF
TGTGCCAGCAGTTACCCCGGGACAGGGAGTCAGCCCCAGCATTTT
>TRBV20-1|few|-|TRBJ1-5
CSAHDRLEGYSNQPQHF
TGCAGTGCTCACGACAGACTCGAAGGATATAGCAATCAGCCCCAGCATTTT
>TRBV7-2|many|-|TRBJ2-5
CASSLAETQYF
TGTGCCAGCAGCTTAGCGGAGACCCAGTACTTC
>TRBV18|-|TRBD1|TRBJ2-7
CASSPGGQGAYEQYF
TGTGCCAGCTCACCAGGAGGACAGGGGGCCTACGAGCAGTACTTC
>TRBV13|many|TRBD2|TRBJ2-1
CASSPVPGTSANEQFF
TGTGCCAGCAGCCCAGTTCCCGGGACTAGCGCCAATGAGCAGTTCTTC
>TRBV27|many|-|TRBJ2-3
CASSWEGADTDTQYF
TGTGCCAGCAGTTGGGAAGGCGCAGATACAGATACGCAGTATTTT
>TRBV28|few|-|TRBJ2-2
CASRERDRNTGELFF
TGTGCCTCTAGGGAACGAGACAGAAACACCGGGGAGCTGTTTTTT
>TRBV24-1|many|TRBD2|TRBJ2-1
CATSDSTSGSYNEQFF
TGTGCCACCAGTGATTCAACTAGCGGGAGTTACAATGAGCAGTTCTTC
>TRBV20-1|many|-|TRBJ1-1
CSARPQDMGGLVAFF
TGCAGTGCTAGACCACAGGACATGGGGGGCCTCGTGGCTTTCTTT
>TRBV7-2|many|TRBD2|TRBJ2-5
CASSFLAGQETQYF
TGTGCCAGCAGCTTCTTAGCGGGGCAAGAGACCCAGTACTTC
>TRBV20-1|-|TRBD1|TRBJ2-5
CSARGTGIETQYF
TGCAGTGCTAGAGGGACAGGGATAGAGACCCAGTACTTC
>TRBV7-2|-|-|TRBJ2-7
CASSSFGEFYEQYF
TGTGCCAGCAGCTCGTTTGGGGAGTTCTACGAGCAGTACTTC
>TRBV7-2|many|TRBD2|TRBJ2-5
CASSRSGLAGGPIIGNQYF
TGTGCCAGCAGCAGATCGGGACTAGCGGGAGGGCCAATAATCGGTAACCAGTACTTC
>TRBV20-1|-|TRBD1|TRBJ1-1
CSATGGAGQAFF
TGCAGTGCTACAGGGGGCGCGGGGCAAGCTTTCTTT
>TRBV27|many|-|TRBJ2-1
CASSLGASRAYNEQFF
TGTGCCAGCAGTTTAGGGGCTAGCCGAGCCTACAATGAGCAGTTCTTC
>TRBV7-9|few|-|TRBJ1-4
CASSSLTTNEKLFF
TGTGCCAGCAGCTCCTTGACAACTAATGAAAAACTGTTTTTT
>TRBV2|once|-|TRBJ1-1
CASSEMTDTEAFF
TGTGCCAGCAGTGAAATGACAGACACTGAAGCTTTCTTT
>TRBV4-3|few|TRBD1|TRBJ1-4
CASSQRIYIFRGPSANEKLFF
TGCGCCAGCAGCCAAAGAATCTATATATTTAGGGGGCCGTCCGCTAATGAAAAACTGTTTTTT
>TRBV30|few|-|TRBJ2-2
CAFRDWLNTGELFF
TGTGCCTTTCGGGACTGGTTGAACACCGGGGAGCTGTTTTTT
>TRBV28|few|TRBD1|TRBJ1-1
CASLSTGSAAFF
TGTGCCAGCCTTTCGACAGGGAGCGCAGCTTTCTTT
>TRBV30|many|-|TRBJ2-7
CAWRPRISYEQYF
TGTGCCTGGAGACCTCGAATCTCCTACGAGCAGTACTTC
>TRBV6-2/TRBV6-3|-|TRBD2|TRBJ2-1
CASRSSGRDNEQFF
TGTGCCAGCAGGTCTAGCGGGAGAGACAATGAGCAGTTCTTC
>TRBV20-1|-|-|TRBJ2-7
CSAPAYEQYF
TGCAGTGCCCCTGCCTACGAGCAGTACTTC